The 26 T cell receptor beta chains below were found in one sample sequenced in a study of blood T cell repertoires in COVID-19. The assay was immunoSEQ multiplex PCR, and TCRdb's table has in-frame clones only and misses some. The sample consists of just over 250,000 clones, approximately 88% of them appearing once. Material: peripheral blood. These receptors originate from a woman aged 70-85 years with COVID-19, enrolled during active disease.

V is TRBV4-3 and J is TRBJ2-1; 9 bases line up with TRBD2. The ends lost 1 base at V and 0 bases at J; junction bases unmatched: 7. From germline, CDR1 is LGHNA and CDR2 YSLEER. The CDR3 extends over 18 amino acids. The CDR3 nucleotides are TGCGCCAGCAGCCAAGTCCTCATACTAGCGGGCTCCTACAATGAGCAGTTCTTC. This codes for CASSQVLILAGSYNEQFF.

The V gene is TRBV3-1 (or the pseudogene TRBV3-2), the J gene TRBJ1-1; D is uncertain. Trimming cost V 3 bases and J 5 bases, with 10 bases left between them. Germline V gene sequence: CDR1 LGHDT, CDR2 YNNKEL (reference sequence). The CDR3 has 13 residues. In DNA, the CDR3 is TGTGCCAGCAGCCAGTTCCTCGGGACTGAAGCTTTCTTT. It encodes CASSQFLGTEAFF.

This chain links TRBV24-1 with TRBJ2-5; TRBD1 matches 7 bases. This CDR3 spans 14 amino acids. The germline gives CDR1 KGHDR, CDR2 SFDVKD. V was pared by 4 bases and J by 2 bases, with 3 bases of the junction left unmatched. The CDR3 sequence is CATSDPRGQETQYF. The CDR3 DNA follows: TGTGCCACCAGTGACCCCAGGGGGCAAGAGACCCAGTACTTC.

This clone turned up a few times. This chain links TRBV11-3 with TRBJ2-2; D gene unclear. The CDR3 covers 13 residues. Looked up from germline, CDR1 is SGHNT and CDR2 is YENEEA. The V end was cut by 5 bases, the J end by 1 base, with 5 bases between. CDR3 protein: CASSPQNTGELFF. The CDR3 bases are TGTGCCAGCAGCCCCCAGAACACCGGGGAGCTGTTTTTT.

The V gene is TRBV10-3, the J gene TRBJ1-3; possible D gene TRBD1, 5 bases. CDR1 and CDR2 from the germline V gene are ENHRY and SYGVKD. This CDR3 region has 13 residues. V gave up 10 bases and J gave up 0 bases, with 10 bases separating them. The CDR3 spells CATSGDSGNTIYF. The CDR3 bases are TGTGCCACCTCGGGGGACTCTGGAAACACCATATATTTT.

V gene TRBV28 combines with J gene TRBJ1-3, with 8 bases aligning to TRBD1. Germline assignment: CDR1 MDHEN and CDR2 SYDVKM. V was clipped by 5 bases and J by 0 bases; unmatched bases: 9. This CDR3 has 17 amino acids. CDR3 in DNA: TGTGCCAGCAGTCCAACGACAGGGGTTACCTCTGGAAACACCATATATTTT. Its translation is CASSPTTGVTSGNTIYF.

The gene calls are TRBV29-1 and TRBJ2-1; D is ambiguous. The CDR3 totals 13 residues. Trimming shortened V by 2 bases and J by 4 bases, and 9 bases separated the two germline ends. Germline V gene data show CDR1 as SQVTM and CDR2 as ANQGSEA. The CDR3 region is CSVERMRYNEQFF. The CDR3 DNA reads TGCAGCGTTGAAAGAATGCGGTACAATGAGCAGTTCTTC.

The chain is built from TRBV19 and TRBJ1-5; D gene unclear. Germline CDR1 LNHDA, CDR2 SQIVND (reference sequence). CDR3 length: 12 residues. V shed 3 bases and J shed 15 bases, with 15 bases lying between them. CDR3 in amino acids: CASSMGGGSRHF. CDR3 DNA: TGTGCCAGTAGTATGGGCGGAGGTAGCCGGCATTTT. The full variable domain, in which reference TRBV19 and TRBJ1-5 provide the parts outside the CDR3, is DGGITQSPKYLFRKEGQNVTLSCEQNLNHDAMYWYRQDPGQGLRLIYYSQIVNDFQKGDIAEGYSVSREKKESFPLTVTSAQKNPTAFYLCASSMGGGSRHFGDGTRLSIL.

This clone was seen a handful of times. The chain employs TRBV5-1 and TRBJ1-4; weak D call: TRBD1 (5 bases). The CDR3 consists of 14 residues. Germline V gene lookup returns CDR1 SGHRS and CDR2 YFSETQ. The V end was cut by 0 bases, the J end by 8 bases, with 11 bases between. For the CDR3, the DNA is TGCGCCAGCAGCTTGGTGGCAGGGCAAGAAAAACTGTTTTTT. As protein: CASSLVAGQEKLFF.

The chain couples TRBV30 to TRBJ1-2, with a tentative D call TRBD1 (6 bases). The germline CDR1 and CDR2 sequences are GTSNPN and SVGIG (reference sequence). V gave up 2 bases and J gave up 2 bases, with 9 bases separating them. There are 13 residues in the CDR3. The CDR3 spells CAWSQGRNYGYTF. The CDR3 DNA reads TGTGCCTGGAGTCAGGGGCGGAACTATGGCTACACCTTC.

V is TRBV6-5 and J is TRBJ1-1, with 12 bases lining up with TRBD1. Germline V gene sequence: CDR1 MNHEY, CDR2 SVGAGI. The CDR3 spans 15 residues. Trimming cost V 11 bases and J 1 base; bases outside gene matches: 8. The CDR3, as DNA: TGTGCCTCCAGGGACAGGGGGCGGGCGAACACTGAAGCTTTCTTT. This encodes CASRDRGRANTEAFF.

The chain has TRBV9 and TRBJ2-3, with no clear D. From germline, CDR1 is SGDLS and CDR2 YYNGEE. V was pared by 2 bases and J by 2 bases, with 12 bases between. This CDR3 is built from 15 residues. The CDR3 DNA reads TGTGCCAGCAGCGTGTCTCCGCGAGACACAGATACGCAGTATTTT. It yields the protein CASSVSPRDTDTQYF.

This clone was detected many times. This sequence joins TRBV7-9 and TRBJ2-7; D is unresolved. There are 16 residues in the CDR3. Germline CDR1 SEHNR, CDR2 FQNEAQ (reference sequence). Trimming cost V 4 bases and J 4 bases, with 20 bases left between them. The CDR3 region has the DNA TGTGCCAGCAGCTCCAGTTTACGGCGACTTGGGTACGAGCAGTACTTC. The encoded protein is CASSSSLRRLGYEQYF.

This chain connects TRBV7-6 to TRBJ1-5; no firm D call. The CDR3 contains 13 residues. V gave up 0 bases and J gave up 5 bases, with 5 bases separating them. In germline, CDR1 is SGHVS, CDR2 FNYEAQ. CDR3 coding DNA: TGTGCCAGCAGCTTAGCCCAGGATCAGCCCCAGCATTTT. Translation: CASSLAQDQPQHF.

This chain joins TRBV27 and TRBJ2-7; TRBD1 agrees at 11 bases. The CDR3 covers 12 residues. The germline V gene encodes CDR1 MNHEY and CDR2 SMNVEV (reference sequence). This CDR3 reads CAAGTGGYEQYF. The CDR3 DNA reads as TGTGCTGCCGGGACAGGGGGTTACGAGCAGTACTTC.

The chain joins TRBV11-3 to TRBJ2-2; 7 bases map to TRBD1. The CDR3 contains 15 residues. J gave up 3 bases and V 5 bases, and 6 bases lay outside the gene matches. The germline V gene encodes CDR1 SGHNT and CDR2 YENEEA. CDR3 protein: CASSRQGRDTGELFF. The CDR3 bases are TGTGCCAGCAGCAGACAGGGAAGGGACACCGGGGAGCTGTTTTTT.

This chain connects TRBV7-8 to TRBJ2-1, with D perhaps matching TRBD2 (5 bases). The CDR3 has 17 amino acids. V was shortened by 3 bases and J by 3 bases, with 18 bases between the two germline ends. Germline loops: CDR1 SGHVS, CDR2 FQNEAQ. The CDR3 region is CASSFSHLVGDYNEQFF. DNA of the CDR3: TGTGCCAGCAGCTTTTCGCATCTGGTGGGAGACTACAATGAGCAGTTCTTC.

The chain uses TRBV3-1 (or the pseudogene TRBV3-2) and TRBJ1-5, with no clear D. The length of the CDR3 is 15 residues. Looked up from germline, CDR1 is LGHDT and CDR2 is YNNKEL (reference sequence). The germline V and J ends were trimmed by 1 base and 6 bases, with 13 bases remaining between them. The CDR3 nucleotides read TGTGCCAGCAGCCAAGGGAATCTAAACAGTCAGCCCCAGCATTTT. It yields the protein CASSQGNLNSQPQHF.

Here the CDR3 reads CASSYGTGRDGELFF. The DNA of the CDR3 is TGCGCCAGCAGCTACGGGACAGGGAGGGACGGGGAGCTGTTTTTT. The chain carries TRBV5-1 and TRBJ2-2, with 9 bases lining up with TRBD1. V lost 3 bases, J lost 7 bases, and 7 bases stayed unmatched. This CDR3 is 15 amino acids long. Germline V lookup: CDR1 SGHRS, CDR2 YFSETQ. Looking up the rest from reference TRBV5-1 and TRBJ2-2 gives the full variable domain: KAGVTQTPRYLIKTRGQQVTLSCSPISGHRSVSWYQQTPGQGLQFLFEYFSETQRNKGNFPGRFSGRQFSNSRSEMNVSTLELGDSALYLCASSYGTGRDGELFFGEGSRLTVL.

The chain couples TRBV7-8 to TRBJ1-1; D is perhaps TRBD1 (5 bases). The length of the CDR3 is 16 residues. Germline V lookup: CDR1 SGHVS, CDR2 FQNEAQ. Trimming left V 5 bases short and J 1 base short, with 17 bases between. The CDR3 DNA reads TGTGCCAGCAGCCCCCGCCTGCCGGGGGGGAACACTGAAGCTTTCTTT. Translation: CASSPRLPGGNTEAFF.

V gene TRBV25-1 combines with J gene TRBJ2-7; 7 nucleotides line up with TRBD1. CDR1 is MGHDK and CDR2 is SYGVNS in the germline V gene. Trimming removed 0 bases from V and 2 bases from J; junction bases left unmatched: 1. The CDR3 covers 14 residues. CDR3 protein: CASSEYQGAYEQYF. CDR3 bases: TGTGCCAGCAGTGAATACCAGGGGGCCTACGAGCAGTACTTC.

This chain connects TRBV4-1 to TRBJ2-2, with TRBD1 as a possible D gene (5 bases). With 0 bases removed from V and 2 bases from J, the gap between germline ends came to 13 bases. The length of the CDR3 is 17 residues. Germline V CDR1 and CDR2: MGHRA, YSYEKL. The CDR3 spells CASSQDTRQGNTGELFF. The CDR3 DNA is TGCGCCAGCAGCCAAGATACGCGGCAGGGCAACACCGGGGAGCTGTTTTTT.

This clone was recorded once. This chain connects TRBV7-3 to TRBJ1-1, with no clear D. CDR1 is SGHTA, CDR2 FQGTGA, per germline. Trimming cost V 6 bases and J 0 bases, with 11 bases left between them. The length of the CDR3 is 14 residues. The CDR3 sequence: CASSLSGLNTEAFF. CDR3 in DNA: TGTGCCAGCAGTTTGTCGGGGTTGAACACTGAAGCTTTCTTT.

The chain combines TRBV4-1 with TRBJ2-1; D may be TRBD2 (6 bases). Trimming shortened V by 2 bases and J by 10 bases, and 21 bases separated the two germline ends. Germline V gives CDR1 MGHRA, CDR2 YSYEKL. The CDR3 is made up of 16 amino acids. The CDR3 bases are TGCGCCAGCAGCCAATACCAGTACGGGGAGGAGTCGGAGCAGTTCTTC. Translation: CASSQYQYGEESEQFF.

The genes are TRBV28 and TRBJ2-6; TRBD2 matches 12 bases. The CDR3 is 16 amino acids. Germline lookup yields CDR1 MDHEN and CDR2 SYDVKM. V trimming: 6 bases; J trimming: 1 base; junction bases outside the gene matches: 1. In nucleotides, the CDR3 is TGTGCCAGCAGGACTAGCGGGAGTTCTGGGGCCAACGTCCTGACTTTC. It yields the protein CASRTSGSSGANVLTF. Full variable domain (outside the CDR3, taken from reference TRBV28 and TRBJ2-6): DVKVTQSSRYLVKRTGEKVFLECVQDMDHENMFWYRQDPGLGLRLIYFSYDVKMKEKGDIPEGYSVSREKKERFSLILESASTNQTSMYLCASRTSGSSGANVLTFGAGSRLTVL.

V gene TRBV19 combines with J gene TRBJ1-2; TRBD1 aligns across 7 bases. V trimming: 0 bases; J trimming: 8 bases; junction bases outside the gene matches: 6. The germline V gene has CDR1 LNHDA and CDR2 SQIVND (reference sequence). This CDR3 spans 14 amino acids. The CDR3 DNA is TGTGCCAGTAGTATAGAGAACAGGGGAAGAGGCTACACCTTC. This encodes CASSIENRGRGYTF.